Listed below are T cell receptor beta chains from one sample, sequenced in a study of graft-versus-host responses after intestinal transplantation. What these receptors recognize is not known. TCRdb keeps only in-frame clones here, not all; method: immunoSEQ multiplex PCR. The sample lists some 86,000 clones; 80% to 95% were seen once. Source: unstimulated CD8+ T cells sorted from spleen or lymph node cells, taken before intestinal transplant. The receptor set was obtained from a human donor who received an intestinal transplant. Each CDR3 is given with its conserved first and last residue. Each record gives: clone size, V gene, J gene, D gene, CDR3 protein, CDR3 DNA. A D gene is named only where the DNA matches it firmly. Only some rows state a clone size, as once, few, many or a class for expanded clones.

NA,TRBV9,TRBJ1-1,NA,CASSVEGGGTEAFF,TGTGCCAGCAGCGTAGAGGGGGGTGGCACTGAAGCTTTCTTT
NA,TRBV27,TRBJ2-3,NA,CASGPSSGADTQYF,TGTGCCAGCGGTCCTAGTTCGGGGGCGGATACGCAGTATTTT
NA,TRBV19,TRBJ1-1,NA,CASSTPPPGVWTEAFF,TGTGCCAGTAGTACGCCCCCCCCGGGGGTATGGACTGAAGCTTTCTTT
NA,TRBV27,TRBJ2-1,TRBD2,CASSLSSPSGYNEQFF,TGTGCCAGCAGTTTATCGTCACCTAGCGGTTACAATGAGCAGTTCTTC
NA,TRBV7-9,TRBJ1-1,TRBD1,CASSSGTGRPEAFF,TGTGCCAGCAGCTCCGGGACAGGGAGACCTGAAGCTTTCTTT
NA,TRBV7-3,TRBJ2-3,TRBD2,CASSEGLARADTQYF,TGTGCCAGCAGCGAGGGACTAGCGAGAGCAGATACGCAGTATTTT
NA,TRBV7-6,TRBJ2-7,TRBD1,CASSLDGTGGSYEQYF,TGTGCCAGCAGCTTAGACGGGACAGGGGGTTCGTACGAGCAGTACTTC
NA,TRBV5-1,TRBJ1-1,TRBD1,CASSVGQGDTEAFF,TGCGCCAGCAGCGTGGGACAGGGGGACACTGAAGCTTTCTTT
NA,TRBV27,TRBJ2-7,TRBD2,CASSSTSGSTYEQYF,TGTGCCAGCAGTTCGACTAGCGGGAGTACCTACGAGCAGTACTTC
NA,TRBV6-5,TRBJ2-5,NA,CASSTTYQETQYF,TGTGCCAGCAGTACGACCTACCAAGAGACCCAGTACTTC
NA,TRBV6-5,TRBJ1-2,NA,CASRVGRGYTF,TGTGCCAGCAGGGTCGGGCGTGGCTACACCTTC
NA,TRBV15,TRBJ2-1,NA,CATSRSGNAYNEQFF,TGTGCCACCAGCCGTTCGGGAAACGCCTACAATGAGCAGTTCTTC
NA,TRBV18,TRBJ2-5,NA,CASQNTETQYF,TGTGCCAGTCAAAACACAGAGACCCAGTACTTC
NA,TRBV6-1,TRBJ1-1,NA,CASSEVLVVPPEAFF,TGTGCCAGCAGTGAAGTTTTAGTGGTCCCCCCTGAAGCTTTCTTT
once,TRBV28,TRBJ2-5,NA,CASSSTQYQETQYF,TGTGCCAGCAGTTCCACTCAGTACCAAGAGACCCAGTACTTC
NA,TRBV6-5,TRBJ2-5,NA,CASRSTGPETQYF,TGTGCCAGCAGGTCGACAGGCCCAGAGACCCAGTACTTC
NA,TRBV27,TRBJ2-7,NA,CASSLIASANYYEQYF,TGTGCCAGCAGTTTAATAGCGAGCGCCAACTACTACGAGCAGTACTTC
NA,TRBV7-6,TRBJ2-2,TRBD2,CASSSRLAGYTGELFF,TGTGCCAGCAGCTCCCGACTAGCGGGGTACACCGGGGAGCTGTTTTTT